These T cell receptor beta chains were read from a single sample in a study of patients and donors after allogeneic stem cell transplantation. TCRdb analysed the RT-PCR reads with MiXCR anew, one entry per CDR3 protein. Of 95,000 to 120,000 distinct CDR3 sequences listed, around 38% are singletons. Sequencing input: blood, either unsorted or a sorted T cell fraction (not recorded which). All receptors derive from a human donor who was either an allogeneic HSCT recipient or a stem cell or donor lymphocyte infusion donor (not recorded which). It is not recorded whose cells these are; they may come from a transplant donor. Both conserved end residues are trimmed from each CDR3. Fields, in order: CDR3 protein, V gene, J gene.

CDR3 protein: ASSLAHWETQY; V gene: TRBV12-3/TRBV12-4; J gene: TRBJ2-5
CDR3 protein: ASSLSQPSNTEAF; V gene: TRBV5-1; J gene: TRBJ1-1
CDR3 protein: AISVRDGGNTIY; V gene: TRBV10-3; J gene: TRBJ1-3
CDR3 protein: ASILPTGLSSYNEQF; V gene: TRBV5-7; J gene: TRBJ2-1
CDR3 protein: ASTSGANGYT; V gene: TRBV12-3/TRBV12-4; J gene: TRBJ1-2
CDR3 protein: ASSLGQPQH; V gene: TRBV12-3/TRBV12-4; J gene: TRBJ1-5
CDR3 protein: ATRAGRTDTQY; V gene: TRBV15; J gene: TRBJ2-3
CDR3 protein: ASSPPMNTEAF; V gene: TRBV4-1; J gene: TRBJ1-1
CDR3 protein: ASSLPGWGNSPLH; V gene: TRBV7-2; J gene: TRBJ1-6
CDR3 protein: ASSEGQGAYEQY; V gene: TRBV4-3; J gene: TRBJ2-7
CDR3 protein: ATSRDLANSPLH; V gene: TRBV15; J gene: TRBJ1-6
CDR3 protein: ASSRRQGRYGNTIY; V gene: TRBV19; J gene: TRBJ1-3
CDR3 protein: ASSRTWTSIRIGELF; V gene: TRBV6-2/TRBV6-3; J gene: TRBJ2-2
CDR3 protein: ASNNRPSGNTIY; V gene: TRBV12-3/TRBV12-4; J gene: TRBJ1-3